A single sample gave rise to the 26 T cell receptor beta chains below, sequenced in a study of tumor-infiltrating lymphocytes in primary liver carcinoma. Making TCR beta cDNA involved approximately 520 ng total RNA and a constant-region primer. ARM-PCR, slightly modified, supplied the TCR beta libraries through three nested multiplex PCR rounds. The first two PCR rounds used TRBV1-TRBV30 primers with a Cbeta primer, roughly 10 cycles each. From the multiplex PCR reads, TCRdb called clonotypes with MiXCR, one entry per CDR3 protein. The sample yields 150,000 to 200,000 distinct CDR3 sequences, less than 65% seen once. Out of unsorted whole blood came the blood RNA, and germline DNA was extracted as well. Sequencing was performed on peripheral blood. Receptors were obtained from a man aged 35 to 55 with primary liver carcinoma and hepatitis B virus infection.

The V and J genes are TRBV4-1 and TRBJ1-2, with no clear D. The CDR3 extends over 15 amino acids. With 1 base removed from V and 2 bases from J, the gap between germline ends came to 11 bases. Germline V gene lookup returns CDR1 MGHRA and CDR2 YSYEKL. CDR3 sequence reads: CASSQGRTPNYGYTF. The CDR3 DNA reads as TGCGCCAGCAGCCAAGGTCGGACCCCGAACTATGGCTACACCTTC.

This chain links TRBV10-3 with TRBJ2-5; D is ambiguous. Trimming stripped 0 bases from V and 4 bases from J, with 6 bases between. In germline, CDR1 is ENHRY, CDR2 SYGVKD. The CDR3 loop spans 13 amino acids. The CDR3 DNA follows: TGTGCCATCAGTGAGTCCGCGCTAGAGACCCAGTACTTC. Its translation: CAISESALETQYF.

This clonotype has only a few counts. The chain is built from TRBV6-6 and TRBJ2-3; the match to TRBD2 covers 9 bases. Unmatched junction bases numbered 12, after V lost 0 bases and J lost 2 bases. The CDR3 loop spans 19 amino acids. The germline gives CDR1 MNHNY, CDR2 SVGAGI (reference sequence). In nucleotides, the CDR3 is TGTGCCAGCAGTTACTCTCGCCCCCTACTAGCGGGCCACACAGATACGCAGTATTTT. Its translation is CASSYSRPLLAGHTDTQYF.

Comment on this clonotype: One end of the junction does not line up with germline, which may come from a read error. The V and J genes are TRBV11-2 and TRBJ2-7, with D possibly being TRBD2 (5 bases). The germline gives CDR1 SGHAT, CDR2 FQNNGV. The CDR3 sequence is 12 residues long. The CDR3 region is CTSSRHEGERYF. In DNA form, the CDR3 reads TGTACCAGCAGCCGACACGAGGGCGAGCGGTACTTC.

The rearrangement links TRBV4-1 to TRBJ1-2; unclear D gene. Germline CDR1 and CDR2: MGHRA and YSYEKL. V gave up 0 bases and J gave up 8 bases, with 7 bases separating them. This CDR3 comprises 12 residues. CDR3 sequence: CASSQDLGGYTF. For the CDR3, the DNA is TGCGCCAGCAGCCAAGATCTGGGGGGCTACACCTTC.

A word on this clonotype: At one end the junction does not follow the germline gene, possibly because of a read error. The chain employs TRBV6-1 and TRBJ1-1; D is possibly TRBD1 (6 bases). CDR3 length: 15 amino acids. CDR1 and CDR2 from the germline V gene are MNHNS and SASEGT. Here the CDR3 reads CASSVTDGGHTEALF. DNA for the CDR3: TGTGCCAGCAGCGTGACCGACGGGGGGCACACTGAAGCTTTATTT.

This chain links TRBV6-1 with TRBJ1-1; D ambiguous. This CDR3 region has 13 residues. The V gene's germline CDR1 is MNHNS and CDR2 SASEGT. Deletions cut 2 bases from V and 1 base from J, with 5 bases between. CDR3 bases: TGTGCCAGCAGTGAAAAGGGGAACACTGAAGCTTTCTTT. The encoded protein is CASSEKGNTEAFF.

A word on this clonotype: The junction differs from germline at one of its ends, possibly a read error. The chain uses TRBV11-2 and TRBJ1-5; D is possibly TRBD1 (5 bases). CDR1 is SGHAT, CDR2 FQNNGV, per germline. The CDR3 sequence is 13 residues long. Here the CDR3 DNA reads TGCGCCAGCATCTTAGGGGAATATCAGCCCCAGCATTTT. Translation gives CASILGEYQPQHF.

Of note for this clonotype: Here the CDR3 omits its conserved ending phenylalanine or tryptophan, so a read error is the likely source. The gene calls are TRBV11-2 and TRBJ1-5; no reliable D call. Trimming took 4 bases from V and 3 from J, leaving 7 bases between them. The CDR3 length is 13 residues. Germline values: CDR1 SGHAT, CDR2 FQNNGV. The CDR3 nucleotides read TGTGCCAGCAGCTCGATGCCCAATCAGCCCCAGCATTAT. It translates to CASSSMPNQPQHY.

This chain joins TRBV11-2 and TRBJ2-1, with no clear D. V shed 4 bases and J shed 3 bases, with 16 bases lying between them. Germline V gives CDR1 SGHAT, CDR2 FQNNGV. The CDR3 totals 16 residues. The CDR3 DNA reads TGTGCCAGCAGCTCAGGTGGTAGTCCCATCTACAATGAGCAGTTCTTC. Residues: CASSSGGSPIYNEQFF.

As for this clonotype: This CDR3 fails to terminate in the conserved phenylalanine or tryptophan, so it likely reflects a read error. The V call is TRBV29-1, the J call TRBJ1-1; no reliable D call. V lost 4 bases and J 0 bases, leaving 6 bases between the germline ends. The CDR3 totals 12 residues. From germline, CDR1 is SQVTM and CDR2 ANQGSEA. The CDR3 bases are TGCAGCGTTGGGACCCTGAACACTGAAGCTTTCCTT. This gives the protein CSVGTLNTEAFL.

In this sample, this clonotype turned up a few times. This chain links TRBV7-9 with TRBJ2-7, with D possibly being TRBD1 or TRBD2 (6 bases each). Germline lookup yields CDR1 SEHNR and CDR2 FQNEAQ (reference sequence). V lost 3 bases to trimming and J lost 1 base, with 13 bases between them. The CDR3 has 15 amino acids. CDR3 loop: CASSFTGGGSYEQYF. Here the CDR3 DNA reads TGTGCCAGCAGCTTTACCGGGGGCGGTTCCTACGAGCAGTACTTC. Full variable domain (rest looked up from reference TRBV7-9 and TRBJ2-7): DTGVSQNPRHKITKRGQNVTFRCDPISEHNRLYWYRQTLGQGPEFLTYFQNEAQLEKSRLLSDRFSAERPKGSFSTLEIQRTEQGDSAMYLCASSFTGGGSYEQYFGPGTRLTVT.

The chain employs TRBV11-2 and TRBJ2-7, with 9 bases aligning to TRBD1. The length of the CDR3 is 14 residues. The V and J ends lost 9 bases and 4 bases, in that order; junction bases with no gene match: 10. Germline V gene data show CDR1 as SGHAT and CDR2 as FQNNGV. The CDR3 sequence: CARSTRQGEYEQYF. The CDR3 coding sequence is TGTGCCAGGAGCACGAGACAGGGGGAGTACGAGCAGTACTTC. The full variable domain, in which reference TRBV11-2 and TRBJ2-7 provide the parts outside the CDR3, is EAGVAQSPRYKIIEKRQSVAFWCNPISGHATLYWYQQILGQGPKLLIQFQNNGVVDDSQLPKDRFSAERLKGVDSTLKIQPAKLEDSAVYLCARSTRQGEYEQYFGPGTRLTVT.

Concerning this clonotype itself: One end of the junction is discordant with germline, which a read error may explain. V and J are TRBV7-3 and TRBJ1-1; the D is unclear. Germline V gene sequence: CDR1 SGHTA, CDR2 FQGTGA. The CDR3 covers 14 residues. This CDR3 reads CASSQGPGPLGAIF. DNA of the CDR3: TGTGCCAGCAGCCAAGGGCCGGGCCCCCTTGGAGCTATCTTT.

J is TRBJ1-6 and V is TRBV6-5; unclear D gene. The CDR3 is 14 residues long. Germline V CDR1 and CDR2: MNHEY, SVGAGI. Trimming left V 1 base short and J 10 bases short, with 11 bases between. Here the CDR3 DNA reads TGTGCCAGCAGTTACTTTGCGGAGGTATCACCCCTCCACTTT. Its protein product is CASSYFAEVSPLHF.

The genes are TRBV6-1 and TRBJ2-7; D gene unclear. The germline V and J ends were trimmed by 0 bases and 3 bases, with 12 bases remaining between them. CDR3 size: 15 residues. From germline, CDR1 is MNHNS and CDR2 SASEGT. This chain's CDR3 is CASSEAGVGVYEQYF. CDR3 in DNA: TGTGCCAGCAGTGAAGCTGGGGTAGGAGTCTACGAGCAGTACTTC.

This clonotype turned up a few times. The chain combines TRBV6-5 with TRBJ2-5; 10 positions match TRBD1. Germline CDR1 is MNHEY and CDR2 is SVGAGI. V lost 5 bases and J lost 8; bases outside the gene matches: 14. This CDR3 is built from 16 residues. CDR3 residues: CASSPRLPGTGVTQYF. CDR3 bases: TGTGCCAGCAGTCCACGCCTACCCGGGACAGGGGTTACCCAGTACTTC.

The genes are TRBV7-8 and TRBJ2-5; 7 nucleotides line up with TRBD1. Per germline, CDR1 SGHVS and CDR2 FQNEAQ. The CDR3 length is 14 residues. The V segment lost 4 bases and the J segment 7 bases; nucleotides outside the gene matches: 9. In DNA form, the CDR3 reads TGTGCCAGCAGCTCCCGGACAGGCCTGTGGACCCAGTACTTC. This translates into CASSSRTGLWTQYF.

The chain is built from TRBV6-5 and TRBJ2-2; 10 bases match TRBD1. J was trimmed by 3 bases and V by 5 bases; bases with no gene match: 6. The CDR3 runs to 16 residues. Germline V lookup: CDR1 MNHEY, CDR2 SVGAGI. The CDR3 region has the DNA TGTGCCAGCAGTCCGACAGGGGGCTGGGACACCGGGGAGCTGTTTTTT. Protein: CASSPTGGWDTGELFF.

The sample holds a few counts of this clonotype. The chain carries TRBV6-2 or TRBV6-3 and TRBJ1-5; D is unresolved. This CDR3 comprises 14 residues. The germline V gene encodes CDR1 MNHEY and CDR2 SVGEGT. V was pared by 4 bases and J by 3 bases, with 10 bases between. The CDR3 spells CASSLGGVNQPQHF. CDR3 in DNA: TGTGCCAGCAGTTTAGGTGGGGTCAATCAGCCCCAGCATTTT.

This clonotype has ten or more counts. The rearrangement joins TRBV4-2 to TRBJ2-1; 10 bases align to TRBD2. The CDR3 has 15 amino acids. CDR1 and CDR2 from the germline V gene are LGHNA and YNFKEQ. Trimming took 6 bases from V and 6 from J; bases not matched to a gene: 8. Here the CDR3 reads CASRPTGTSVNEQFF. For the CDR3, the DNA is TGTGCCAGCAGGCCAACCGGGACTAGCGTCAATGAGCAGTTCTTC.

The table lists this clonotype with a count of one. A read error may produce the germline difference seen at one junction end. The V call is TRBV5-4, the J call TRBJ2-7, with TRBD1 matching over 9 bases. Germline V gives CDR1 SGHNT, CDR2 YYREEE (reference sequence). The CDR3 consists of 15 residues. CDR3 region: CASSLRTGEGYEQYF. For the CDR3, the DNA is TGTGCCAGCAGCCTTCGGACAGGGGAAGGGTACGAACAGTACTTC.

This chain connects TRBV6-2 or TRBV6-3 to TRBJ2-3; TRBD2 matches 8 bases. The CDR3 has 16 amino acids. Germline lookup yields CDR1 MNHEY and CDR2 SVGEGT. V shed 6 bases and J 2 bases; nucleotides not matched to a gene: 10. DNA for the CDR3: TGTGCCAGCAGCAAAGCTAGCGGGTGGATCACAGATACGCAGTATTTT. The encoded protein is CASSKASGWITDTQYF.

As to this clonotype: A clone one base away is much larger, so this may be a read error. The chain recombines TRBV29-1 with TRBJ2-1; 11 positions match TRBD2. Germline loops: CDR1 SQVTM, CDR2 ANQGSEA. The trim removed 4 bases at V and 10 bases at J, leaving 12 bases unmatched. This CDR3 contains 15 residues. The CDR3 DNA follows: TGCAGCGTTGGGTTATTAGCGGGAGGGCCGGTGGAGCAGTTCTTC. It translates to CSVGLLAGGPVEQFF.

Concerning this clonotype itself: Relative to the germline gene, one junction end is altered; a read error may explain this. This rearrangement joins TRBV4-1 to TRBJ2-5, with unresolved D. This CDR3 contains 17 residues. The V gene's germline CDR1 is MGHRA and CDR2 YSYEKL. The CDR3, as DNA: TGCGCGAGCAGCCAAGATCTAATAGAACAGCCTCAAGAGACCCAGTACTTC. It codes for CASSQDLIEQPQETQYF.

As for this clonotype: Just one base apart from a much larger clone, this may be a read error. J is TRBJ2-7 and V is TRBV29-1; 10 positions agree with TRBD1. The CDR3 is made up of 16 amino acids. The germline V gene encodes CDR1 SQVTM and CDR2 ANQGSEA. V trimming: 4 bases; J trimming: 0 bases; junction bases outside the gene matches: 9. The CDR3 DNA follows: TGCAGCGTTGTGACAGGGGGCACTTATCCCTCCTACGAGCAGTACTTC. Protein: CSVVTGGTYPSYEQYF.